This T cell receptor (beta chain) comes out of a study of a mutant IDH1 vaccine in newly diagnosed glioma. Libraries were prepared by immunoSEQ multiplex PCR; TCRdb keeps only in-frame clonotypes and omits some of them. The data show tens of thousands of clones, about four fifths seen once. Time point in this sample: baseline, week 1 (first vaccination visit). Regarding treatment: pre-vaccination baseline after standard-of-care therapy. The sequence was obtained from a woman between 45 and 65 years old with glioma. Sequenced material: PBMCs, taken from a glioma patient treated with radiotherapy, temozolomide or both.

CDR3 coding DNA: TGCGCCAGCAGCCCACAGGGCCGTAATTCACCCCTCCACTTT. Amino acids: CASSPQGRNSPLHF. The V gene is TRBV4-1, the J gene TRBJ1-6; tentative D call: TRBD1 (6 bases). In germline, CDR1 is MGHRA, CDR2 YSYEKL. V was trimmed by 4 bases and J by 6 bases, leaving 10 bases between them. The CDR3 spans 14 residues.